Described below is a single TCR beta chain sequence and its context. Its antigen remains unknown. Germline V gives CDR1 GTSNPN, CDR2 SVGIG (reference sequence). This CDR3 is built from 14 residues. J was trimmed by 6 bases and V by 3 bases; bases with no gene match: 8. These data belong to a study of shared clonotypes between healthy human individuals. Study findings and constraints: The study found roughly 5% of naive CD4 clonotypes shared across a handful of donors. It was only blood that was sampled, and tissue repertoires likely differ.

At deep level, the assay was performed. Authors' analysis steps: Because ImmunoSEQ provided only junction sequences with no quality scores, the filtering differed. Generated by immunoSEQ multiplex PCR, the TCRdb table keeps only in-frame clones and is missing some. That table furnishes V, J and clone size, whereas the DNA furnished D and trimming. The sample has about 1 million clones, roughly 80% seen once. The source material was memory CD4+ T cells sorted from blood. Subset: CD45RA-negative fraction. The sequence came from a man between 18 and 29 years old in good health. The J gene is TRBJ2-7, the V gene TRBV30, with 10 bases matching TRBD1. CDR3 DNA sequence: TGTGCCTGGAGCCTGGACAGGGGGGATCGCGAGCAGTACTTC. This sequence encodes CAWSLDRGDREQYF.